Listed below are T cell receptor beta chains from one sample, sequenced in a study of response to subunit inactivated influenza vaccine. One entry per CDR3 protein, called by TCRdb with MiXCR from the RT-PCR reads. The table shows 500,000 to 600,000 distinct CDR3 sequences, with 6% to 9% occurring only once. Material: PBMCs from blood, obtained approximately 25 months after vaccination. The receptor source for this set is a man aged 50 to 75 who received an inactivated influenza vaccine. Each CDR3 is given without its conserved first and last residue. A row's size may be missing; if present it is once, few, many or a size class.

clone_size	v_call	j_call	cdr3_aa
few	TRBV2	TRBJ2-5	ASSDRRYQETQY
many	TRBV29-1	TRBJ1-1	SGYSGVNTEAF
-	TRBV12-3/TRBV12-4	TRBJ1-1	ASSWSTEAF
-	TRBV24-1	TRBJ1-2	ATSEREDGYT
few	TRBV7-8	TRBJ2-1	ASSPRAGQGTNNEQF
few	TRBV6-1	TRBJ2-2	ASSAYRSTGELF
-	TRBV29-1	TRBJ1-5	SAQGAKGEPQH
few	TRBV7-2	TRBJ1-2	ASSLSGGGAGYGYT
-	TRBV20-1	TRBJ2-3	SAIAGGHTDTQY
few	TRBV14	TRBJ2-5	ASSRHLSSGQLQETQY
many	TRBV10-3	TRBJ2-2	AIRGVLQTGELF
-	TRBV5-1	TRBJ2-5	ASSLAVSSSDQETQY
many	TRBV7-9	TRBJ2-5	ASSLNRIRQETQY
few	TRBV28	TRBJ2-1	ASSYLPPRTEHNEQF
few	TRBV5-6	TRBJ2-1	ASSHEGVGYNEQF
many	TRBV20-1	TRBJ1-6	SARDHFGEGGSYNSPLH
-	TRBV5-6	TRBJ2-7	ASSLGWEPSYEQY
-	TRBV20-1	TRBJ2-7	SARHIASGAYEQY
few	TRBV6-1	TRBJ2-5	ASSPTPGLRTQY
-	TRBV23-1	TRBJ2-2	ASSQSETGAGTPGSCF
many	TRBV7-9	TRBJ1-1	ASSLGQGARTEAF
few	TRBV9	TRBJ1-4	ASSVSPDSNEKLF
-	TRBV18	TRBJ2-1	ASSPAGQGRNEQF
-	TRBV18	TRBJ1-2	ASSPYRGTYGYT
-	TRBV7-2	TRBJ2-4	ASSPGVAGGHNIQY
few	TRBV5-1	TRBJ1-1	ASSLASRAGTEAF
many	TRBV5-1	TRBJ1-6	ASSVDTGRSPLH
-	TRBV7-9	TRBJ2-7	ASSLGDSVEQY
many	TRBV20-1	TRBJ2-4	SASRGQKNIQY
many	TRBV29-1	TRBJ2-5	SVDSGRAPAGTQY
-	TRBV5-1	TRBJ2-2	ASSPSGTWNTGELF
-	TRBV9	TRBJ2-3	ASSPTSTGGVTDTQY
many	TRBV15	TRBJ2-2	ATSRGYGELF
-	TRBV3-1	TRBJ2-5	ASSQVHGRQETQY
-	TRBV11-1	TRBJ2-3	ASSSRVGTGATDTQY
once	TRBV20-1	TRBJ1-4	SALAGGNVLTNEKLF
-	TRBV28	TRBJ1-2	ASTPGYGYT
few	TRBV6-2/TRBV6-3	TRBJ2-1	ASSYSNPSGKDEQF
-	TRBV12-3/TRBV12-4	TRBJ2-5	ASRLQGAGQETQY
-	TRBV7-9	TRBJ2-1	ASSMDSYNEQF
many	TRBV15	TRBJ2-3	ATSRALQGRDTQY
many	TRBV3-1	TRBJ2-3	ASSQDPLVRTDTQY
-	TRBV11-2	TRBJ2-1	ASSLYQGAGEQF
-	TRBV15	TRBJ1-4	ATSRDSNEKLF
many	TRBV11-3	TRBJ2-3	ASSTGLAGIDTQY
many	TRBV7-2	TRBJ2-2	ASSQGLAGTGELF
-	TRBV12-3/TRBV12-4	TRBJ2-5	ASSGTDSFSAQY
many	TRBV14	TRBJ2-1	ASSQFMAYLGIYNEQF
few	TRBV28	TRBJ2-1	ASDATTGLNYNEQF
many	TRBV6-1	TRBJ1-3	ASTEIAGNTIY